This is a list of T cell receptor beta chains from one sample in a study of blood T cell repertoires in COVID-19. The assay was immunoSEQ multiplex PCR, and TCRdb's table has in-frame clones only and misses some. The sample records around 120,000 clones, less than 85% being singletons. Sequencing was performed on peripheral blood. All receptors come from a young man with acute or convalescent COVID-19. The conserved cysteine and the conserved F or W are not part of the CDR3 here.

v_gene: TRBV12-3/TRBV12-4
j_gene: TRBJ1-1
CDR3aa: ASSLQGATEAF

v_gene: TRBV7-9
j_gene: TRBJ2-2
CDR3aa: ASSSAGTRGGELF

v_gene: TRBV7-7
j_gene: TRBJ2-5
CDR3aa: ASSSGGLETQY

v_gene: TRBV7-9
j_gene: TRBJ2-5
CDR3aa: ASSLPGLAARETQY

v_gene: TRBV27
j_gene: TRBJ1-6
CDR3aa: ASLGAGGNSPLH

v_gene: TRBV5-1
j_gene: TRBJ2-7
CDR3aa: ASNGETYEQY

v_gene: TRBV19
j_gene: TRBJ2-1
CDR3aa: ASAQGAFYNEQF

v_gene: TRBV3-1/TRBV3-2
j_gene: TRBJ2-3
CDR3aa: ASSPGLATDTQY

v_gene: TRBV5-8
j_gene: TRBJ1-4
CDR3aa: ASSLFYGTGRMANEKLF

v_gene: TRBV7-3
j_gene: TRBJ2-2
CDR3aa: ASSLRGGGNTGELF

v_gene: TRBV4-1
j_gene: TRBJ1-2
CDR3aa: ASSQEGRDRGYGYT

v_gene: TRBV7-8
j_gene: TRBJ1-2
CDR3aa: ASSLASGGAKHYGYT

v_gene: TRBV9
j_gene: TRBJ2-3
CDR3aa: ASSPRWGGYTDTQY

v_gene: TRBV4-3
j_gene: TRBJ1-3
CDR3aa: ASSQEFRSGNTIY

v_gene: TRBV19
j_gene: TRBJ2-1
CDR3aa: ASTNPGQGANEQF